The sequence of this TCR beta chain was determined in a study of regulatory T cells in long-lasting Graves disease. Findings and limits, study-wide: Small numbers of samples may have cut accuracy. Persistent patients shared more public clonotypes (about 2,900) than new patients (approximately 900). With persistent disease, TRBV28, TRBJ1-2 and TRBJ2-5 were the favored segments. Lower TCR diversity characterized persistent Graves' patients relative to newly diagnosed patients.

Relying on iRepertoire HTBI primers and Arm-PCR of CDR3 regions, the team built TCR beta libraries. TCRdb redid the calling of the multiplex PCR reads with MiXCR, one entry per CDR3 protein. The sample has 350,000 to 400,000 distinct CDR3 sequences; 15% to 19% are singletons. Specified time point: newly diagnosed GD, antithyroid drugs for less than 3 months. After RNA was extracted from PBMCs, the TCR library was made from it. This clonotype was observed a handful of times. Its target is not known. This CDR3 comprises 14 residues. V was cut by 6 bases and J by 4 bases, with 16 bases left in between. The germline V gene has CDR1 DFQATT and CDR2 SNEGSKA (reference sequence).

The sequence was obtained from a female donor with Graves disease. This specimen consisted of peripheral blood mononuclear cells (PBMCs), obtained at new diagnosis, from a patient treated with antithyroid drugs. The rearrangement joins TRBV20-1 to TRBJ1-5; unclear D gene. The CDR3 loop is CSARWVRLNQPQHF. CDR3 nucleotide sequence: TGCAGTGCCCGATGGGTACGGTTAAATCAGCCCCAGCATTTT.